This TCR beta chain was sequenced for a study of blood T cell repertoires in COVID-19. As processed by the authors: Estimation of nucleated cell counts relied on the amplification of reference gene primers. TCRdb's copy holds only in-frame clones and misses some; the assay was immunoSEQ multiplex PCR. The V and J calls and clone size were taken over from that table, and D and trimming were inferred from the DNA. The sample lists 390,000 or so clones, roughly 89% occurring once. CDR1 and CDR2 from the germline V gene are SGHVS and FNYEAQ. The J segment lost 3 bases and the V segment lost 1 base, leaving 10 bases of the junction unmatched. The length of the CDR3 is 17 residues.

The specimen sequenced was peripheral blood. This clonotype was obtained from a man younger than 35 with active or convalescent COVID-19. This chain connects TRBV7-6 to TRBJ1-1; 8 bases fit TRBD1. CDR3 nucleotides: TGTGCCAGCAGCTTAGATCCAGGGGGCGGGTGGCACACTGAAGCTTTCTTT. Protein product: CASSLDPGGGWHTEAFF.